This T cell receptor (beta chain) was sequenced for a study of T cell repertoires in aging, cancer and after chemotherapy. Rearranged V-D-J TRB sequences were amplified with a mixed TRB-A/B primer pool. MiXCR was run by TCRdb on the multiplex PCR reads, yielding one entry per CDR3 protein. The sample lists about 13,000 distinct CDR3 sequences; 20% to 30% were seen once. CDR1 and CDR2 (germline): LNHDA, SQIVND (reference sequence). The CDR3 sequence is 13 residues long. The germline V and J ends were trimmed by 8 bases and 5 bases, with 13 bases remaining between them. TCR beta rearrangements were amplified from peripheral blood genomic DNA.

Material for sequencing was blood. The TCR comes from a human donor in good health. This chain uses TRBV19 with TRBJ1-5; D is unresolved. DNA for the CDR3: TGTGCCAGTTCCCCGGACGGGGATCAGCCCCAGCATTTT. It codes for CASSPDGDQPQHF.